This paragraph covers one TCR beta chain sequence. The antigen is unknown. Next came a second PCR, run for about 7 to 12 cycles, which used a sample-barcoded 5' primer along with a J-beta primer mix. From the 5' RACE reads, TCRdb called clonotypes with MiXCR, one entry per CDR3 protein. The table includes over a million distinct CDR3 sequences, around 43% detected once. The sample belongs to a study of blood T cells in healthy people across ages. CDR1 is DFQATT and CDR2 is SNEGSKA in the germline V gene (reference sequence). V lost 5 bases and J 9 bases, leaving 12 bases between the germline ends. The CDR3 sequence is 11 residues long. Study results and limitations: Higher diversity, along with more naive CD4+ cells, distinguished long-lived donors from aged donors. Per million T cells, the diversity of TCR beta decreased roughly linearly as age advanced.

This chain joins TRBV20-1 and TRBJ2-3; TRBD1 is a possible D gene (5 bases). The sample comprised blood. This clonotype was obtained from a woman in her sixties in good health. The DNA of the CDR3 is TGCAGTGCTGGGGCGGTAGAGACGCAGTATTTT. It yields the protein CSAGAVETQYF.